This entry concerns a single T cell receptor (beta chain). Its target is not known. The record originates from a study of monozygotic twins with inflammatory bowel disease. Study conclusions and caveats: Possibly reflecting limited power, no difference in repertoire similarity was found between concordant and discordant twins. Clonotype sharing was lower in IBD patients than healthy twins, most markedly with disease activity.

Using the 5' RACE reads, TCRdb records one entry per CDR3 protein without DNA. The table for this sample gives about 41,000 distinct CDR3 sequences. Germline V CDR1 and CDR2: SGHDT, YYEEEE. The CDR3 totals 15 residues. The chain is built from TRBV5-6 and TRBJ2-3; TCRdb reports TRBD1, a call that lacks DNA to check it against. The origin of this receptor is a human donor with ulcerative colitis or Crohn's disease, or a healthy co-twin of an affected twin (not recorded which). The sequenced sample was blood. This CDR3 reads CASSQPRGDTDTQYF.